The 4 T cell receptor beta chains in this list originate from one sample, sequenced in a study of shared clonotypes between healthy human individuals. Terminally differentiated effector memory CD45RA+ cells were excluded from the naive CD8 cells, which were CD45RO-negative and positively selected for CCR7. Generated by immunoSEQ multiplex PCR, the TCRdb table keeps only in-frame clones and is missing some. The sample includes about 1,800,000 clones, approximately 94% of them seen just once. The specimen was naive CD8+ T cells sorted from blood. These receptors all stem from a man aged 18 to 29 in good health.

V gene TRBV2 combines with J gene TRBJ2-3; tentatively, D is TRBD1 (6 bases). The CDR3 is 17 residues long. Trimming shortened V by 3 bases and J by 0 bases, and 16 bases separated the two germline ends. The germline V gene has CDR1 SNHLY and CDR2 FYNNEI. CDR3 in amino acids: CASSEDRETASTDTQYF. For the CDR3, the DNA is TGTGCCAGCAGTGAGGACAGAGAAACAGCTAGCACAGATACGCAGTATTTT.

V usage is TRBV5-4 and J usage is TRBJ2-5; 9 bases match TRBD1. The germline gives CDR1 SGHNT, CDR2 YYREEE (reference sequence). Trimming cost V 4 bases and J 2 bases; bases outside gene matches: 12. The CDR3 totals 17 residues. The CDR3 protein is CASSPGGDRENQETQYF. The CDR3 DNA sequence: TGTGCCAGCAGCCCCGGTGGGGACAGGGAAAATCAAGAGACCCAGTACTTC.

The V call is TRBV13, the J call TRBJ1-6; 10 nucleotides agree with TRBD1. The CDR3 is made up of 16 amino acids. The V gene end was trimmed by 1 base and the J gene end by 6 bases; junction bases not matched to a gene: 3. Germline V CDR1 and CDR2: PRHDT, FYEKMQ (reference sequence). The CDR3 DNA reads as TGTGCCAGCAGCTTAGAAGGGGACAGGGGTAATTCACCCCTCCACTTT. Translation: CASSLEGDRGNSPLHF.

The chain employs TRBV4-1 and TRBJ1-3; D not certain. Germline-derived CDR1 and CDR2 are MGHRA and YSYEKL. CDR3 length: 17 residues. V was clipped by 4 bases and J by 0 bases, with 16 bases between them. CDR3 DNA sequence: TGCGCCAGCAGCCCTCAGGACCGCCGGGGCTCTGGAAACACCATATATTTT. It is translated as CASSPQDRRGSGNTIYF.